The next 18 T cell receptor beta chains were all read from a single sample in a study of T cell repertoires in cytomegalovirus infection. TCRdb itself ran the reads through MiXCR, one entry per CDR3 protein. The sample comprises more than 45,000 distinct CDR3 sequences, around 30% of which are singletons, and nearly 70% rests with the top ten. Their specific antigens are unknown. The sequencing sample was made of PBMCs, sequenced either directly or after in vitro stimulation (not recorded which). The receptors here all came from a human donor in good health (CMV status not recorded). Some clones in this sample may be carry-over from other donors' samples.

This chain links TRBV5-6 with TRBJ1-3; perhaps TRBD1 as D (5 bases). The V end lost 2 bases, the J end lost 8 bases, and 11 bases lay between the germline ends. This CDR3 region has 13 residues. Germline CDR1 reads SGHDT; CDR2 reads YYEEEE. The CDR3 DNA reads TGTGCCAGCAGCTTAGGAGGGACGGACACCATATATTTT. Protein: CASSLGGTDTIYF.

V usage is TRBV15 and J usage is TRBJ1-1; no firm D call. CDR1 LNHNV and CDR2 YYDKDF come from the germline V gene (reference sequence). CDR3 length: 12 residues. The V and J ends lost 6 bases and 2 bases respectively, with 7 bases between them. CDR3 amino acids: CATSTRNTEAFF. The CDR3 coding sequence is TGTGCCACCAGTACGAGAAACACTGAAGCTTTCTTT.

This clonotype was observed once. The rearrangement links TRBV11-2 to TRBJ2-5, with 15 bases that match TRBD2. Germline CDR1 SGHAT, CDR2 FQNNGV. Losses at the gene ends were 1 base for V and 5 bases for J; bases not matched to a gene: 11. The CDR3 consists of 19 residues. CDR3 sequence: CASSLVHGTSGGYLETQYF. CDR3 coding DNA: TGTGCCAGCAGCTTAGTCCACGGGACTAGCGGGGGGTATTTGGAGACCCAGTACTTC. The variable domain in full, completed from reference TRBV11-2 and TRBJ2-5, reads EAGVAQSPRYKIIEKRQSVAFWCNPISGHATLYWYQQILGQGPKLLIQFQNNGVVDDSQLPKDRFSAERLKGVDSTLKIQPAKLEDSAVYLCASSLVHGTSGGYLETQYFGPGTRLLVL.

This chain joins TRBV2 and TRBJ2-3, with D hard to call. The CDR3 runs to 14 residues. CDR1 and CDR2 (germline): SNHLY, FYNNEI. V was trimmed by 5 bases and J by 0 bases, leaving 9 bases between them. The CDR3 sequence: CASSRVSSTDTQYF. CDR3 coding DNA: TGTGCCAGCAGTCGGGTTAGTAGCACAGATACGCAGTATTTT.

This clonotype was seen repeatedly, ten times or more. This sequence joins TRBV7-9 and TRBJ2-1; TRBD2 matches 8 bases. The length of the CDR3 is 16 residues. J gave up 4 bases and V 5 bases, and 10 bases lay outside the gene matches. CDR1 and CDR2 from the germline V gene are SEHNR and FQNEAQ (reference sequence). This CDR3 reads CASSPTGTSGYNEQFF. The DNA of the CDR3 is TGTGCCAGCAGCCCCACCGGGACTAGTGGGTACAATGAGCAGTTCTTC.

V and J are TRBV6-1 and TRBJ2-1; D tentatively fits TRBD1 or TRBD2 (6 bases each). The CDR3 has 13 residues. Trimming removed 8 bases at V and 6 bases at J, with 14 bases between. CDR1 MNHNS and CDR2 SASEGT come from the germline V gene. In nucleotides, the CDR3 is TGTGCCAGCGCACAGGGAGGCCCCAATGAGCAGTTCTTC. Translated: CASAQGGPNEQFF.

V and J are TRBV6-6 and TRBJ2-5; 12 nucleotides agree with TRBD2. J was trimmed by 5 bases and V by 5 bases; bases with no gene match: 12. CDR1 and CDR2 from the germline V gene are MNHNY and SVGAGI (reference sequence). The CDR3 is 17 amino acids. CDR3 coding DNA: TGTGCCAGCAGTACTACTAGCGGGGGGTTCTCGGACGAGACCCAGTACTTC. This gives the protein CASSTTSGGFSDETQYF.

V is TRBV10-3 and J is TRBJ1-6; D is perhaps TRBD1 (6 bases). The CDR3 loop spans 16 amino acids. Trimming cost V 2 bases and J 1 base, with 9 bases left between them. Germline V gene data show CDR1 as ENHRY and CDR2 as SYGVKD. The CDR3 coding sequence is TGTGCCATCAGTGAGATAGGGGGGTCCTATAATTCACCCCTCCACTTT. As protein: CAISEIGGSYNSPLHF.

The rearrangement joins TRBV29-1 to TRBJ1-1; D is unresolved. CDR1 is SQVTM, CDR2 ANQGSEA, per germline. The V gene lost 4 bases and the J gene lost 6 bases, with 9 bases spanning the gap. The CDR3 runs 11 residues. The CDR3 reads CSVVVAPEAFF. The CDR3 bases are TGCAGCGTTGTTGTGGCCCCTGAAGCTTTCTTT. The full variable domain, its missing parts supplied by reference TRBV29-1 and TRBJ1-1, is SAVISQKPSRDICQRGTSLTIQCQVDSQVTMMFWYRQQPGQSLTLIATANQGSEATYESGFVIDKFPISRPNLTFSTLTVSNMSPEDSSIYLCSVVVAPEAFFGQGTRLTVV.

The V gene is TRBV7-2, the J gene TRBJ1-2, with no clear D. Germline CDR1 is SGHTA and CDR2 is FQGNSA. The CDR3 contains 13 residues. Trimming removed 2 bases at V and 4 bases at J, with 8 bases between. CDR3 sequence: CASSLFGPYGYTF. DNA for the CDR3: TGTGCCAGCAGCTTATTCGGTCCCTATGGCTACACCTTC.

This chain links TRBV2 with TRBJ2-3; TRBD2 aligns across 8 bases. Germline trimming cut 4 bases from V and 0 bases from J; bases unmatched to any gene: 6. CDR1 and CDR2 (germline): SNHLY, FYNNEI. This CDR3 has 16 amino acids. The CDR3 coding sequence is TGTGCCAGCAGTGGGATCGGGGGGGCTAGCACAGATACGCAGTATTTT. Amino acid sequence: CASSGIGGASTDTQYF.

The rearrangement joins TRBV28 to TRBJ1-1; perhaps TRBD1 as D (5 bases). The CDR3 runs 13 residues. V was pared by 6 bases and J by 5 bases, with 13 bases between. Germline CDR1 reads MDHEN; CDR2 reads SYDVKM. The CDR3 nucleotides read TGTGCCAGCAGCATCCCAGGGCGAACTGAAGCTTTCTTT. Protein product: CASSIPGRTEAFF.

The table lists this clonotype with a few counts. The chain carries TRBV4-1 and TRBJ1-1; no firm D call. CDR3 length equals 14 residues. V lost 6 bases and J 7 bases, leaving 18 bases between the germline ends. Germline V gene sequence: CDR1 MGHRA, CDR2 YSYEKL. The CDR3 nucleotides are TGCGCCAGCAGGCCAGGACCCTCACACCTTGAAGCTTTCTTT. It yields the protein CASRPGPSHLEAFF.

This clonotype has a single count. The chain has TRBV12-3 or TRBV12-4 and TRBJ1-2, with no clear D. Trimming cost V 3 bases and J 5 bases, with 7 bases left between them. CDR3 length: 12 amino acids. CDR3 coding DNA: TGTGCCAGCAGTTTCCGAGAATATGGCTACACCTTC. It is translated as CASSFREYGYTF.

This clonotype was recorded a few times. This rearrangement joins TRBV6-2 or TRBV6-3 to TRBJ2-1, with TRBD2 matching 10 bases. Germline CDR1 and CDR2: MNHEY and SVGEGT. The CDR3 is made up of 15 amino acids. The ends lost 7 bases at V and 6 bases at J; junction bases unmatched: 9. The CDR3 bases are TGTGCCAGCACCCTTCTAGCGGGAGATAGCAATGAGCAGTTCTTC. Translated, it gives CASTLLAGDSNEQFF.

The chain links TRBV20-1 to TRBJ1-2; tentatively, D is TRBD1 (5 bases). Germline lookup yields CDR1 DFQATT and CDR2 SNEGSKA (reference sequence). This CDR3 comprises 11 residues. The V end was cut by 3 bases, the J end by 13 bases, with 15 bases between. The CDR3 here is CSARGEAGPTF. DNA of the CDR3: TGCAGTGCTAGGGGGGAGGCAGGTCCCACCTTC.

The rearrangement joins TRBV20-1 to TRBJ2-5; TRBD2 is a possible D gene (5 bases). Germline-derived CDR1 and CDR2 are DFQATT and SNEGSKA (reference sequence). The CDR3 length is 12 residues. Trimming stripped 1 base from V and 7 bases from J, with 10 bases between. CDR3 DNA sequence: TGCAGTGCTAGAGGGCCCGGAGGGACCCAGTACTTC. The encoded protein is CSARGPGGTQYF.

The rearrangement links TRBV7-2 to TRBJ1-1; D is possibly TRBD1 (5 bases). V lost 6 bases and J 1 base, leaving 21 bases between the germline ends. Germline CDR1 and CDR2: SGHTA and FQGNSA. The CDR3 extends over 17 amino acids. CDR3 DNA: TGTGCCAGCAGTTCCCCAGCCGGAGGGGCACGGAACACTGAAGCTTTCTTT. Protein product: CASSSPAGGARNTEAFF. Combining the CDR3 with reference TRBV7-2 and TRBJ1-1 gives the whole variable domain GAGVSQSPSNKVTEKGKDVELRCDPISGHTALYWYRQSLGQGLEFLIYFQGNSAPDKSGLPSDRFSAERTGGSVSTLTIQRTQQEDSAVYLCASSSPAGGARNTEAFFGQGTRLTVV.